These 20 T cell receptor beta chains share one sample of origin, sequenced in a study of T cell responses to AZD1222 COVID-19 vaccine. The table came from immunoSEQ multiplex PCR; TCRdb's copy has only in-frame clones and leaves some out. The sample includes about 210,000 clones, approximately 92% of them seen just once. The material was peripheral blood, obtained on day 0 of AZD1222 vaccination. The origin of the receptors is an adult in good health.

The chain is built from TRBV25-1 and TRBJ2-1; D gene uncertain. The CDR3 consists of 16 residues. V was trimmed by 4 bases and J by 0 bases, leaving 13 bases between them. Germline V gene lookup returns CDR1 MGHDK and CDR2 SYGVNS. In nucleotides, the CDR3 is TGTGCCAGCAGTGGCATGAAAGGGATCTCCTACAATGAGCAGTTCTTC. This encodes CASSGMKGISYNEQFF.

This sequence joins TRBV4-1 and TRBJ1-1; D not resolved. Germline V gives CDR1 MGHRA, CDR2 YSYEKL. The V end was cut by 1 base, the J end by 4 bases, with 10 bases between. The CDR3 loop spans 14 amino acids. The CDR3 DNA reads TGCGCCAGCAGCCAAGGTACAATGGCCACTGAAGCTTTCTTT. This encodes CASSQGTMATEAFF.

The chain carries TRBV19 and TRBJ1-1; D uncertain. In germline, CDR1 is LNHDA, CDR2 SQIVND (reference sequence). Trimming pared 7 bases from V and 0 bases from J, leaving 0 bases between. CDR3 size: 10 residues. Here the CDR3 reads CASMNTEAFF. As DNA, the CDR3 is TGTGCCAGTATGAACACTGAAGCTTTCTTT.

V usage is TRBV6-5 and J usage is TRBJ1-5, with TRBD1 matching 12 bases. V shed 7 bases and J 11 bases; nucleotides not matched to a gene: 6. Germline-derived CDR1 and CDR2 are MNHEY and SVGAGI. CDR3 length equals 13 residues. CDR3 sequence reads: CASTGQGASAQHF. CDR3 sequence (DNA): TGTGCCAGCACGGGACAGGGGGCCTCCGCCCAGCATTTT.

This clone was observed a few times. The chain links TRBV7-7 to TRBJ2-3; 11 nucleotides match TRBD2. Germline V gene sequence: CDR1 SSHAT, CDR2 FNYEAQ (reference sequence). V shed 4 bases, J shed 4 bases, and the junction held 13 bases outside the gene matches. The CDR3 is 18 residues long. In DNA form, the CDR3 reads TGTGCCAGCAGCTGGGGACGTTCGGCTAGCGGGGGGCCAGATACGCAGTATTTT. Protein product: CASSWGRSASGGPDTQYF.

The chain combines TRBV5-1 with TRBJ2-1; a weak D match, TRBD1 (7 bases). The CDR3 sequence is 16 residues long. The V end was cut by 1 base, the J end by 7 bases, with 18 bases between. From germline, CDR1 is SGHRS and CDR2 YFSETQ. The DNA of the CDR3 is TGCGCCAGCAGCTTGTCCAGGGGGGCCCCTGGGAATGAGCAGTTCTTC. Amino acids: CASSLSRGAPGNEQFF.

The chain joins TRBV6-5 to TRBJ2-1; tentatively, D is TRBD1 (6 bases). In germline, CDR1 is MNHEY, CDR2 SVGAGI. This CDR3 contains 12 residues. The germline V and J ends were trimmed by 5 bases and 14 bases, with 16 bases remaining between them. The CDR3 region has the DNA TGTGCCAGCAGTCTCAGGTGGGGGCAGGAGTTCTTC. Amino acid sequence: CASSLRWGQEFF.

The chain recombines TRBV7-2 with TRBJ2-4; D is uncertain. Trimming removed 5 bases at V and 0 bases at J, with 5 bases between. The germline CDR1 and CDR2 sequences are SGHTA and FQGNSA. CDR3 size: 13 residues. The CDR3 sequence is CASSDLAKNIQYF. The CDR3 region has the DNA TGTGCCAGCAGCGATTTAGCCAAAAACATTCAGTACTTC.

V gene TRBV7-3 combines with J gene TRBJ2-1; no definite D call. CDR3 length equals 12 residues. Germline CDR1 SGHTA, CDR2 FQGTGA. V was trimmed by 0 bases and J by 7 bases, leaving 4 bases between them. The CDR3 nucleotides are TGTGCCAGCAGCTTAACGAGTAATGAGCAGTTCTTC. It translates to CASSLTSNEQFF.

This rearrangement joins TRBV7-9 to TRBJ2-1; 10 nucleotides align to TRBD2. CDR3 size: 15 residues. V shed 5 bases and J 10 bases; nucleotides not matched to a gene: 11. Germline assignment: CDR1 SEHNR and CDR2 FQNEAQ (reference sequence). Here the CDR3 DNA reads TGTGCCAGCAGCGCGGGACTAGCGTTAGGTGAGGAGCAGTTCTTC. Translation: CASSAGLALGEEQFF.

This clone was seen once. This chain connects TRBV23-1 to TRBJ1-1, with D tentatively TRBD1 (5 bases). TRBV23-1 is labeled an ORF, and its function is uncertain. V lost 4 bases and J 7 bases, leaving 10 bases between the germline ends. This CDR3 contains 12 residues. The CDR3 nucleotides are TGCGCCAGCAGTCTTGGGGGGAATGAAGCTTTCTTT. Translated: CASSLGGNEAFF.

This rearrangement joins TRBV30 to TRBJ1-1; D unresolved. There are 12 residues in the CDR3. The V gene lost 2 bases and the J gene lost 0 bases, with 4 bases spanning the gap. Germline loops: CDR1 GTSNPN, CDR2 SVGIG (reference sequence). The CDR3 loop is CAWSWLNTEAFF. The CDR3, as DNA: TGTGCCTGGAGTTGGCTGAACACTGAAGCTTTCTTT.

The chain is built from TRBV5-1 and TRBJ2-1; the match to TRBD2 covers 11 bases. Germline CDR1 reads SGHRS; CDR2 reads YFSETQ. This CDR3 comprises 17 residues. With V trimmed by 0 bases and J by 5 bases, 7 bases remained unmatched. CDR3 nucleotides: TGCGCCAGCAGCTTGGAAGGGCTAGCGGGGGGACACAATGAGCAGTTCTTC. As protein: CASSLEGLAGGHNEQFF.

V gene TRBV5-1 combines with J gene TRBJ2-2, with D perhaps matching TRBD1 (6 bases). CDR3 length: 15 residues. V lost 5 bases and J lost 3, with 14 bases in between. Germline V lookup: CDR1 SGHRS, CDR2 YFSETQ. The CDR3 region has the DNA TGCGCCAGCAGGGAGTACAGGGTGGACACCGGGGAGCTGTTTTTT. Amino acids: CASREYRVDTGELFF.

This chain uses TRBV6-5 with TRBJ1-2; D is unresolved. V lost 2 bases and J lost 6, with 7 bases in between. Germline values: CDR1 MNHEY, CDR2 SVGAGI. CDR3 length equals 12 residues. The CDR3 loop reads CASSYNGNGYTF. The CDR3 DNA reads TGTGCCAGCAGTTACAACGGCAATGGCTACACCTTC.

This clone was observed a single time. The genes are TRBV29-1 and TRBJ1-1; D unresolved. Germline assignment: CDR1 SQVTM and CDR2 ANQGSEA. The CDR3 is made up of 13 amino acids. Between the trimmed V and J ends, which lost 6 bases and 4 bases, there was a span of 15 bases. The DNA for the CDR3 is TGCAGCGTGCAACATCCTGGGAGCACTGAAGCTTTCTTT. Its translation: CSVQHPGSTEAFF.

The chain combines TRBV28 with TRBJ1-1, with D unclear. The V end was cut by 3 bases, the J end by 8 bases, with 13 bases between. The CDR3 sequence is 13 residues long. CDR1 is MDHEN and CDR2 is SYDVKM in the germline V gene. The CDR3 sequence is CASSFPLTREAFF. The CDR3 DNA follows: TGTGCCAGCAGTTTCCCCCTGACGAGAGAAGCTTTCTTT. The entire variable domain, with the rest obtained from reference TRBV28 and TRBJ1-1, is as follows: DVKVTQSSRYLVKRTGEKVFLECVQDMDHENMFWYRQDPGLGLRLIYFSYDVKMKEKGDIPEGYSVSREKKERFSLILESASTNQTSMYLCASSFPLTREAFFGQGTRLTVV.

Written as DNA, the CDR3 is TGTGCCAGCTCACCACCGACAGTACCCAACCCCTACAATGAGCAGTTCTTC. This sequence encodes CASSPPTVPNPYNEQFF. The J gene is TRBJ2-1, the V gene TRBV18, with a possible D match to TRBD1 (5 bases). The CDR3 runs 17 residues. Germline V lookup: CDR1 KGHSH, CDR2 LQKENI. The V gene lost 0 bases and the J gene lost 2 bases, with 14 bases spanning the gap.

The chain uses TRBV19 and TRBJ2-6; TRBD1 might be the D (5 bases). From germline, CDR1 is LNHDA and CDR2 SQIVND (reference sequence). There are 15 residues in the CDR3. The germline V and J ends were trimmed by 1 base and 4 bases, with 8 bases remaining between them. The CDR3 sequence is CASSIGRAGANVLTF. The CDR3, as DNA: TGTGCCAGTAGTATAGGCAGGGCCGGGGCCAACGTCCTGACTTTC.

The chain has TRBV6-5 and TRBJ1-1, with 10 bases matching TRBD1. The CDR3 is 15 residues long. Germline loops: CDR1 MNHEY, CDR2 SVGAGI. Germline trimming cut 4 bases from V and 5 bases from J; bases unmatched to any gene: 7. Here the CDR3 reads CASSSAGTGETEAFF. CDR3 nucleotides: TGTGCCAGCAGTTCGGCCGGGACAGGGGAGACTGAAGCTTTCTTT.